This T cell receptor (beta chain) was found in a study of cytomegalovirus exposure and HLA in healthy donors. The primer mix had 60 Vbeta and 13 Jbeta primers. In the original workflow: Approximately 11 million of the roughly 80 million unique TCR beta chains counted in a later analysis were shared. TCRdb's copy holds only in-frame clones and misses some; the assay was immunoSEQ multiplex PCR. For V, J and clone size, that table is used; D and trimming come from the DNA. The sample consists of some 120,000 clones, around 73% of them appearing once. A remark on this clone: What it recognizes is unknown.

General study results and limits: Some V segments, including TRBV6-2 and TRBV6-3, were excluded as indistinguishable.

V gave up 6 bases and J gave up 3 bases; unmatched junction bases: 8. The CDR3 consists of 15 residues. CDR1 MNHNS and CDR2 SASEGT come from the germline V gene. The chain links TRBV6-1 to TRBJ1-3; 7 positions match TRBD1. The source material was PBMCs. The sequence was obtained from a man aged 60 to 69 in good health and CMV-seropositive. CDR3 sequence reads: CASRESQGVGNTIYF. The CDR3 DNA follows: TGTGCCAGCAGAGAATCGCAGGGGGTTGGAAACACCATATATTTT.